This TCR beta chain was profiled in a study of T cell responses to AZD1222 COVID-19 vaccine. Method: immunoSEQ multiplex PCR; TCRdb's copy keeps in-frame clones and lacks some. The sample has 110,000 to 150,000 clones, approximately 90% seen once. CDR1 is MNHEY and CDR2 is SMNVEV in the germline V gene (reference sequence). The CDR3 sequence is 16 residues long. J was trimmed by 0 bases and V by 6 bases; bases with no gene match: 7. The genes are TRBV27 and TRBJ2-7, with 11 nucleotides matching TRBD1. This receptor was taken from an adult who received the AZD1222 COVID-19 vaccine. The sequenced sample was peripheral blood, obtained 28 days after the second AZD1222 dose. CDR3 loop: CASRDPGTGGSYEQYF. In nucleotides, the CDR3 is TGTGCCAGCAGGGACCCCGGGACAGGGGGCTCCTACGAGCAGTACTTC.